This note documents a single T cell receptor (beta chain) sequence. Its antigen is not known. The data belong to a study of cytomegalovirus exposure and HLA in healthy donors. The PCR ran on 60 Vbeta and 13 Jbeta primers. Sequencing used immunoSEQ multiplex PCR; TCRdb keeps in-frame clones, though not all of them. The table has about 160,000 clones, roughly 84% seen once; the top ten hold about 1%. General study points: There was a cluster of highly shared sequence variants that was likely a sequencing artifact. HLA-A and HLA-B allele assignments for most subjects were reportedly predicted accurately using TCR beta sequences. Listed as cytomegalovirus-associated were 164 TCR beta chains.

The CDR3 extends over 15 amino acids. From germline, CDR1 is SNHLY and CDR2 FYNNEI. Trimming took 5 bases from V and 3 from J; bases not matched to a gene: 5. The TCR sequence derives from a man aged 30 to 39 in good health and CMV-seronegative. Material for sequencing was PBMCs. This chain joins TRBV2 and TRBJ2-7; 12 bases line up with TRBD2. The CDR3, as DNA: TGTGCCAGCAGTCCCACGGGACTAGCGGGCTACGAGCAGTACTTC. Encoded protein: CASSPTGLAGYEQYF. Using reference TRBV2 and TRBJ2-7 for the parts outside the CDR3, the full variable domain is EPEVTQTPSHQVTQMGQEVILRCVPISNHLYFYWYRQILGQKVEFLVSFYNNEISEKSEIFDDQFSVERPDGSNFTLKIRSTKLEDSAMYFCASSPTGLAGYEQYFGPGTRLTVT.